Here is one T cell receptor beta chain with its context. The antigen remains undetermined. These data are taken from a study of brain T cells in children with intractable seizures. Broader study findings: HCMV serostatus was not known, and viral specificity came from CDR3 similarity only.

The method was immunoSEQ multiplex PCR; TCRdb's version includes in-frame clones alone and lacks a portion of them. The table has 110,000 or so clones, roughly 92% seen once. Only cases whose brain tissue showed the highest T cell transcript signatures were sequenced. This CDR3 region has 14 residues. Germline V gene sequence: CDR1 MGHRA, CDR2 YSYEKL. V gave up 4 bases and J gave up 7 bases; unmatched junction bases: 2. The clonotype was recovered from a boy under two years old with hemimegalencephaly and intractable seizures. Sample: peripheral blood, taken at surgery. This chain connects TRBV4-1 to TRBJ2-1; TRBD2 matches at 12 bases. The DNA for the CDR3 is TGCGCCAGCAGCCCGACTAGCGGGAGAAATGAGCAGTTCTTC. It translates to CASSPTSGRNEQFF.